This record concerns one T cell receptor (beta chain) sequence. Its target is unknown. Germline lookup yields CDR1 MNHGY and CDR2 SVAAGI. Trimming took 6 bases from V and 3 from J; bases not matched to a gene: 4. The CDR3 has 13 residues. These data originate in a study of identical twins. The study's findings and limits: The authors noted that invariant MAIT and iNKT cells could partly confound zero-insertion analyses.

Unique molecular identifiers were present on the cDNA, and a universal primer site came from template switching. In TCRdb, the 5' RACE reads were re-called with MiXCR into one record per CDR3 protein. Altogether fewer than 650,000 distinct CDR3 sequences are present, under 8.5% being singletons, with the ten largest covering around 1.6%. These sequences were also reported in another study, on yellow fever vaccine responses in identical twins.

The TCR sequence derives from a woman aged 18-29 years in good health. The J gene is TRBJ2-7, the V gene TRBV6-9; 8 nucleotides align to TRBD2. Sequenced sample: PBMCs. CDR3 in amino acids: CASRVSGNYEQYV. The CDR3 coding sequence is TGTGCCAGCAGGGTTAGCGGGAACTACGAGCAGTACGTC.